Following are 32 T cell receptor beta chains from one sample sequenced in a study of cytomegalovirus exposure and HLA in healthy donors. PCR involved 60 Vbeta and 13 Jbeta primers. Sequenced by immunoSEQ multiplex PCR; TCRdb stores in-frame clones only, minus some. This listing includes around 45,000 clones. What was sequenced was PBMCs. These receptors all come from a male donor in good health and CMV-seronegative.

The chain is built from TRBV7-2 and TRBJ1-3, with 7 bases fitting TRBD1. CDR1 and CDR2 (germline): SGHTA, FQGNSA. Losses at the gene ends were 5 bases for V and 4 bases for J; bases not matched to a gene: 11. This CDR3 has 16 residues. Written as DNA, the CDR3 is TGTGCCAGCAGCAGTTCAGACAGGGTGGGGGGAAACACCATATATTTT. Protein product: CASSSSDRVGGNTIYF.

The rearrangement joins TRBV6-5 to TRBJ1-5, with D possibly being TRBD1 (6 bases). Trimming removed 10 bases from V and 3 bases from J, with 13 bases in between. Germline-derived CDR1 and CDR2 are MNHEY and SVGAGI. The CDR3 sequence is 13 residues long. The CDR3 sequence: CATSDRNNQPQHF. Written as DNA, the CDR3 is TGTGCCACCTCCGACAGGAACAATCAGCCCCAGCATTTT.

The CDR3 spells CASSQVNLGLAGGETQYF. DNA for the CDR3: TGCGCCAGCAGCCAAGTTAACCTCGGCCTAGCGGGGGGAGAGACCCAGTACTTC. The rearrangement links TRBV4-1 to TRBJ2-5; the match to TRBD2 covers 11 bases. V trimming: 1 base; J trimming: 4 bases; junction bases outside the gene matches: 11. Per the germline V gene, CDR1 is MGHRA and CDR2 is YSYEKL. CDR3 length: 18 amino acids.

The rearrangement links TRBV15 to TRBJ1-2; D is uncertain. CDR3 length equals 16 residues. Trimming pared 0 bases from V and 4 bases from J, leaving 15 bases between. Germline loops: CDR1 LNHNV, CDR2 YYDKDF (reference sequence). CDR3 region: CATSRDGSTPFYGYTF. CDR3 bases: TGTGCCACCAGCAGAGATGGATCGACACCCTTCTATGGCTACACCTTC. The full variable domain, in which reference TRBV15 and TRBJ1-2 provide the parts outside the CDR3, is DAMVIQNPRYQVTQFGKPVTLSCSQTLNHNVMYWYQQKSSQAPKLLFHYYDKDFNNEADTPDNFQSRRPNTSFCFLDIRSPGLGDTAMYLCATSRDGSTPFYGYTFGSGTRLTVV.

CDR3 DNA sequence: TGTGCCAGCCTCAGTTCATCCTACGAGCAGTACTTC. Protein product: CASLSSSYEQYF. The V and J genes are TRBV27 and TRBJ2-7; D gene ambiguous. Germline-derived CDR1 and CDR2 are MNHEY and SMNVEV (reference sequence). Trimming shortened V by 8 bases and J by 1 base, and 9 bases separated the two germline ends. The CDR3 runs 12 residues.

The chain uses TRBV5-1 and TRBJ1-1; possible D gene TRBD1, 5 bases. The CDR3 length is 13 residues. Germline CDR1 reads SGHRS; CDR2 reads YFSETQ. Between the trimmed V and J ends, which lost 3 bases and 3 bases, there was a span of 9 bases. The CDR3 DNA follows: TGCGCCAGCAGCTGGCCGGGGGACACTGAAGCTTTCTTT. This sequence encodes CASSWPGDTEAFF.

Worth noting for this clone: At one end, the junction sequence differs from germline, possibly due to a read error. The gene calls are TRBV19 and TRBJ2-1; D might be TRBD2 (6 bases). CDR1 and CDR2 (germline): LNHDA, SQIVND (reference sequence). This CDR3 has 13 residues. CDR3 coding DNA: TGTGCCAGTAGTACTGGGGGGACGCTCCATAAGGTCTTC. Its translation is CASSTGGTLHKVF.

The rearrangement joins TRBV6-5 to TRBJ1-1, with 7 bases that match TRBD1. CDR1 and CDR2 (germline): MNHEY, SVGAGI. The CDR3 covers 12 residues. The ends lost 2 bases at V and 7 bases at J; junction bases unmatched: 1. CDR3 region: CASSYRDSEAFF. CDR3 coding DNA: TGTGCCAGCAGTTACCGGGACAGTGAAGCTTTCTTT.

This sequence joins TRBV19 and TRBJ2-7, with 9 nucleotides matching TRBD1. From germline, CDR1 is LNHDA and CDR2 SQIVND (reference sequence). This CDR3 is 14 amino acids long. Trimming cost V 5 bases and J 5 bases; bases outside gene matches: 7. The CDR3 loop is CASSSQDRGHEQYF. The CDR3 region has the DNA TGTGCCAGTAGTTCCCAGGACAGGGGCCACGAGCAGTACTTC.

CDR3 nucleotides: TGCGCCAGCAGCTTGAACCCCGGGACTGATCAGCCCCAGCATTTT. Translation gives CASSLNPGTDQPQHF. The rearrangement joins TRBV5-1 to TRBJ1-5, with D possibly matching TRBD1 (5 bases). Trimming removed 1 base at V and 5 bases at J, with 13 bases between. Germline V CDR1 and CDR2: SGHRS, YFSETQ. This CDR3 is built from 15 residues.

V is TRBV7-3 and J is TRBJ1-2; D may be TRBD1 (5 bases). The CDR3 extends over 14 amino acids. CDR1 is SGHTA, CDR2 FQGTGA, per germline. V shed 1 base and J shed 2 bases, with 8 bases lying between them. CDR3 sequence: CASSLRGRNYGYTF. The DNA of the CDR3 is TGTGCCAGCAGCTTAAGGGGCCGGAACTATGGCTACACCTTC.

This chain links TRBV5-1 with TRBJ2-7, with 8 positions matching TRBD2. Unmatched junction bases numbered 7, after V lost 0 bases and J lost 5 bases. Looked up from germline, CDR1 is SGHRS and CDR2 is YFSETQ. This CDR3 has 15 residues. In DNA, the CDR3 is TGCGCCAGCAGCTTGGCAGTCGGGGGGGGCGACGAGCAGTACTTC. Its translation is CASSLAVGGGDEQYF.

In DNA form, the CDR3 reads TGTGCCAGCAGTTACTTCGGGACAGGGAACACTGAAGCTTTCTTT. Protein: CASSYFGTGNTEAFF. The chain employs TRBV6-5 and TRBJ1-1, with 8 bases that match TRBD1. The ends lost 1 base at V and 1 base at J; junction bases unmatched: 2. Germline CDR1 is MNHEY and CDR2 is SVGAGI. CDR3 length: 15 residues.

The gene calls are TRBV25-1 and TRBJ1-1; tentative D call: TRBD1 (6 bases). The CDR3 runs to 12 residues. The V gene lost 7 bases and the J gene lost 1 base, with 7 bases spanning the gap. The V gene's germline CDR1 is MGHDK and CDR2 SYGVNS. CDR3 DNA sequence: TGTGCCAGCAAGGACAGGAACACTGAAGCTTTCTTT. As protein: CASKDRNTEAFF.

This chain links TRBV30 with TRBJ2-7, with 7 bases aligning to TRBD1. This CDR3 spans 16 amino acids. Trimming cost V 0 bases and J 6 bases; bases outside gene matches: 14. Per the germline V gene, CDR1 is GTSNPN and CDR2 is SVGIG (reference sequence). DNA of the CDR3: TGTGCCTGGAGTGTACTAAGTGGGCGGGCAGGGGGCGAGCAGTACTTC. Translated, it gives CAWSVLSGRAGGEQYF.

This chain links TRBV2 with TRBJ1-6; 9 positions agree with TRBD1. After removal of 1 base from V and 10 bases from J, the junction contained 5 bases not matched to a gene. The CDR3 extends over 15 amino acids. Germline V CDR1 and CDR2: SNHLY, FYNNEI. The CDR3: CASSEEQGARSPLHF. For the CDR3, the DNA is TGTGCCAGCAGTGAAGAACAGGGGGCCCGATCACCCCTCCACTTT. The full variable domain, with the rest looked up from reference TRBV2 and TRBJ1-6, is EPEVTQTPSHQVTQMGQEVILRCVPISNHLYFYWYRQILGQKVEFLVSFYNNEISEKSEIFDDQFSVERPDGSNFTLKIRSTKLEDSAMYFCASSEEQGARSPLHFGNGTRLTVT.

The V gene is TRBV29-1, the J gene TRBJ1-1; D perhaps matches TRBD1 (5 bases). CDR3 length: 13 residues. V shed 4 bases and J shed 7 bases, with 16 bases lying between them. Germline V gene data show CDR1 as SQVTM and CDR2 as ANQGSEA. The CDR3 is CSVAGHLTYEAFF. CDR3 DNA: TGCAGCGTTGCCGGACATTTGACATATGAAGCTTTCTTT.

The chain combines TRBV5-6 with TRBJ1-2; D gene unclear. Germline loops: CDR1 SGHDT, CDR2 YYEEEE. V lost 5 bases, J lost 4 bases, and 18 bases lay in between. The CDR3 is 15 residues long. In DNA, the CDR3 is TGTGCCAGCAGGGAGAGACTCCTATCGTCCTATGGCTACACCTTC. Its translation is CASRERLLSSYGYTF.

The chain uses TRBV4-1 and TRBJ1-1; 11 nucleotides align to TRBD1. Unmatched junction bases numbered 10, after V lost 4 bases and J lost 6 bases. This CDR3 comprises 16 residues. Germline V gene lookup returns CDR1 MGHRA and CDR2 YSYEKL. DNA for the CDR3: TGCGCCAGCAGCCCCGGACAGGGGGCCTTTGTCCCTGAAGCTTTCTTT. This gives the protein CASSPGQGAFVPEAFF.

CDR3 in amino acids: CAWSQLAARYNEQFF. The CDR3 DNA sequence: TGTGCCTGGTCCCAACTAGCGGCGAGGTACAATGAGCAGTTCTTC. The chain employs TRBV30 and TRBJ2-1, with 8 nucleotides matching TRBD2. The CDR3 consists of 15 residues. J gave up 4 bases and V 5 bases, and 10 bases lay outside the gene matches. Germline CDR1 reads GTSNPN; CDR2 reads SVGIG (reference sequence).

The chain combines TRBV27 with TRBJ1-2; D may be TRBD1 (5 bases). Germline values: CDR1 MNHEY, CDR2 SMNVEV (reference sequence). Trimming took off 3 bases at V and 5 bases at J, with 13 bases between the two ends. The CDR3 contains 14 residues. Here the CDR3 reads CASSLGRGNYGYTF. The CDR3 DNA sequence: TGTGCCAGCAGTTTGGGTAGGGGCAATTATGGCTACACCTTC.

The V gene is TRBV9, the J gene TRBJ2-3, with D possibly matching TRBD1 (5 bases). The germline V gene has CDR1 SGDLS and CDR2 YYNGEE. There are 15 residues in the CDR3. Trimming cost V 7 bases and J 0 bases, with 15 bases left between them. In DNA form, the CDR3 reads TGTGCCAGCTCTAGACTGGACAAAAGCACAGATACGCAGTATTTT. Its translation is CASSRLDKSTDTQYF.

The chain joins TRBV7-2 to TRBJ1-3, with a possible D match to TRBD1 (6 bases). The CDR3 totals 17 residues. The germline CDR1 and CDR2 sequences are SGHTA and FQGNSA. V gave up 5 bases and J gave up 0 bases, with 17 bases separating them. The CDR3: CASSARQTGLSGNTIYF. The CDR3 DNA follows: TGTGCCAGCAGCGCCCGCCAGACAGGCCTCTCTGGAAACACCATATATTTT.

V is TRBV4-3 and J is TRBJ1-6; D not resolved. The V and J ends lost 2 bases and 10 bases respectively, with 12 bases between them. The CDR3 runs to 14 residues. Germline loops: CDR1 LGHNA, CDR2 YSLEER. CDR3 DNA sequence: TGCGCCAGCAGCCAACAAGGGAGAACCTCACCCCTCCACTTT. This codes for CASSQQGRTSPLHF.

This rearrangement joins TRBV19 to TRBJ1-6; TRBD1 agrees at 8 bases. The trim removed 2 bases at V and 8 bases at J, leaving 17 bases unmatched. The CDR3 runs to 19 residues. Per the germline V gene, CDR1 is LNHDA and CDR2 is SQIVND (reference sequence). The CDR3 bases are TGTGCCAGTAGTATACGACCACTACGACAGGGGAAAACCGATTCACCCCTCCACTTT. This codes for CASSIRPLRQGKTDSPLHF.

The chain has TRBV5-1 and TRBJ2-7; TRBD1 agrees at 12 bases. CDR3 size: 14 residues. Germline trimming cut 5 bases from V and 6 bases from J; bases unmatched to any gene: 6. CDR1 and CDR2 from the germline V gene are SGHRS and YFSETQ. The CDR3 coding sequence is TGCGCCAGCAGGCCGGGACAGGGGGCGGGCGAGCAGTACTTC. Translation gives CASRPGQGAGEQYF.

The gene calls are TRBV30 and TRBJ1-3; no clear D. The germline gives CDR1 GTSNPN, CDR2 SVGIG (reference sequence). There are 15 residues in the CDR3. Trimming removed 0 bases at V and 0 bases at J, with 9 bases between. The CDR3 region is CAWSVIGASGNTIYF. The CDR3 DNA reads as TGTGCCTGGAGTGTAATCGGAGCCTCTGGAAACACCATATATTTT.

V gene TRBV7-2 combines with J gene TRBJ2-7; no definite D call. V lost 1 base and J 3 bases, leaving 4 bases between the germline ends. This CDR3 has 12 residues. CDR1 and CDR2 (germline): SGHTA, FQGNSA. CDR3 residues: CASSLVNYEQYF. The CDR3 nucleotides are TGTGCCAGCAGCTTAGTCAACTACGAGCAGTACTTC.

CDR3 nucleotide sequence: TGTGCCTGGAGTAAGGCTGGGATGGGGCTGAACACCGGGGAGCTGTTTTTT. As protein: CAWSKAGMGLNTGELFF. The chain has TRBV30 and TRBJ2-2, with D perhaps TRBD1 (5 bases). Germline V gene sequence: CDR1 GTSNPN, CDR2 SVGIG (reference sequence). Trimming took off 2 bases at V and 1 base at J, with 17 bases between the two ends. This CDR3 region has 17 residues.

This sequence joins TRBV15 and TRBJ2-7, with a possible D match to TRBD1 (5 bases). V gave up 0 bases and J gave up 2 bases, with 17 bases separating them. The germline V gene encodes CDR1 LNHNV and CDR2 YYDKDF (reference sequence). The CDR3 contains 17 residues. CDR3 residues: CATSREGPANFPYEQYF. For the CDR3, the DNA is TGTGCCACCAGCAGAGAGGGGCCAGCCAACTTTCCCTACGAGCAGTACTTC.

The chain recombines TRBV18 with TRBJ2-7; 8 positions agree with TRBD2. Trimming removed 1 base from V and 5 bases from J; junction bases left unmatched: 4. CDR3 size: 14 residues. The V gene's germline CDR1 is KGHSH and CDR2 LQKENI. CDR3 coding DNA: TGTGCCAGCTCACCACTATCTAGCGGGCACGAGCAGTACTTC. This sequence encodes CASSPLSSGHEQYF. The entire variable domain, with the rest obtained from reference TRBV18 and TRBJ2-7, is as follows: NAGVMQNPRHLVRRRGQEARLRCSPMKGHSHVYWYRQLPEEGLKFMVYLQKENIIDESGMPKERFSAEFPKEGPSILRIQQVVRGDSAAYFCASSPLSSGHEQYFGPGTRLTVT.

V and J are TRBV14 and TRBJ1-6; maybe TRBD1 (5 bases). Trimming removed 0 bases from V and 4 bases from J, with 13 bases in between. Germline CDR1 is SGHDN and CDR2 is FVKESK. This CDR3 has 17 amino acids. This CDR3 reads CASSQEGGRRYNSPLHF. In nucleotides, the CDR3 is TGTGCCAGCAGCCAAGAGGGGGGACGGAGGTATAATTCACCCCTCCACTTT. Filled out from reference TRBV14 and TRBJ1-6, the complete variable domain reads EAGVTQFPSHSVIEKGQTVTLRCDPISGHDNLYWYRRVMGKEIKFLLHFVKESKQDESGMPNNRFLAERTGGTYSTLKVQPAELEDSGVYFCASSQEGGRRYNSPLHFGNGTRLTVT.